This entry lists 25 T cell receptor beta chains sequenced from one sample in a study of Ad26.COV2.S vaccination and SARS-CoV-2 variants. Treatment reported: around 19 received Ad26.COV2.S at low or high dose, single or two shots; about 5 received placebo; per-sample allocation not given. Samples were taken on day 63 after the first vaccine or placebo injection. Assay used: immunoSEQ multiplex PCR; TCRdb lists only in-frame clones, some missing. Of about 480,000 clones listed, around 90% were seen once; the top ten hold around 13%. The source material was peripheral blood, sampled in a trial of Ad26.COV2.S vaccine versus placebo. The receptors stem from a person between 18 and 65 years old who received the Ad26.COV2.S COVID-19 vaccine or a placebo.

The chain employs TRBV6-5 and TRBJ2-1; D remains unclear. The length of the CDR3 is 14 residues. The germline gives CDR1 MNHEY, CDR2 SVGAGI. Trimming removed 6 bases at V and 4 bases at J, with 13 bases between. The CDR3 DNA sequence: TGTGCCAGCAGCCCCCTGGACCGTTACAATGAGCAGTTCTTC. Translation gives CASSPLDRYNEQFF.

V is TRBV19 and J is TRBJ1-2; D call uncertain. V was clipped by 1 base and J by 4 bases, with 10 bases between them. The CDR3 sequence is 14 residues long. CDR1 LNHDA and CDR2 SQIVND come from the germline V gene (reference sequence). This CDR3 reads CASSIVSSSYGYTF. DNA for the CDR3: TGTGCCAGTAGTATAGTGTCGTCTTCCTATGGCTACACCTTC.

The chain joins TRBV5-4 to TRBJ1-2; D is ambiguous. In germline, CDR1 is SGHNT, CDR2 YYREEE (reference sequence). Trimming removed 4 bases from V and 4 bases from J, with 20 bases in between. There are 16 residues in the CDR3. CDR3 protein: CASSLDTDHLFYGYTF. CDR3 nucleotides: TGTGCCAGCAGCCTAGACACAGACCACTTATTCTATGGCTACACCTTC.

The sample holds a few counts of this clone. The chain couples TRBV28 to TRBJ2-7; no firm D call. This CDR3 contains 17 residues. The V end lost 2 bases, the J end lost 5 bases, and 22 bases lay between the germline ends. The germline V gene encodes CDR1 MDHEN and CDR2 SYDVKM. CDR3 coding DNA: TGTGCCAGCAGTTTAGTCGTGGGAACGCGGCAGATCCACGAGCAGTACTTC. Its protein product is CASSLVVGTRQIHEQYF.

The rearrangement links TRBV3-1 (or the pseudogene TRBV3-2) to TRBJ2-1, with 10 bases fitting TRBD2. This CDR3 has 16 residues. The V segment lost 4 bases and the J segment 4 bases; nucleotides outside the gene matches: 7. Germline CDR1 LGHDT, CDR2 YNNKEL (reference sequence). The CDR3 sequence is CASSRQLAGAYNEQFF. The CDR3 DNA follows: TGTGCCAGCAGCCGCCAGCTAGCGGGAGCTTACAATGAGCAGTTCTTC.

J is TRBJ2-2 and V is TRBV11-2, with TRBD2 matching 8 bases. There are 15 residues in the CDR3. After removal of 3 bases from V and 3 bases from J, the junction contained 3 bases not matched to a gene. Germline V gene data show CDR1 as SGHAT and CDR2 as FQNNGV. The chain's CDR3 is CASSFGLAYTGELFF. DNA of the CDR3: TGTGCCAGCAGCTTCGGACTAGCCTACACCGGGGAGCTGTTTTTT.

The rearrangement links TRBV29-1 to TRBJ1-6; D not certain. The CDR3 sequence is 14 residues long. Germline V gene data show CDR1 as SQVTM and CDR2 as ANQGSEA. The V gene lost 8 bases and the J gene lost 5 bases, with 16 bases spanning the gap. The CDR3 here is CSLPHLADNSPLHF. As DNA, the CDR3 is TGCAGCCTCCCCCATTTAGCTGATAATTCACCCCTCCACTTT.

The CDR3 spells CAISELGELFF. The DNA for the CDR3 is TGTGCCATCAGTGAGTTGGGGGAGCTGTTTTTT. The chain carries TRBV10-3 and TRBJ2-2; D gene ambiguous. Trimming removed 1 base from V and 8 bases from J, with 2 bases in between. There are 11 residues in the CDR3. CDR1 ENHRY and CDR2 SYGVKD come from the germline V gene.

This clone was counted only a few times. This chain links TRBV3-1 (or the pseudogene TRBV3-2) with TRBJ1-4; D call uncertain. Germline lookup yields CDR1 LGHDT and CDR2 YNNKEL (reference sequence). V shed 0 bases and J shed 10 bases, with 6 bases lying between them. CDR3 length equals 12 residues. CDR3 nucleotide sequence: TGTGCCAGCAGCCAAGATCGGCGAAAACTGTTTTTT. Protein sequence: CASSQDRRKLFF.

CDR3 nucleotides: TGCAGCGTCGCCGGGATCTATGGCTACACCTTC. Its translation: CSVAGIYGYTF. This chain joins TRBV29-1 and TRBJ1-2; D is uncertain. V was clipped by 6 bases and J by 4 bases, with 9 bases between them. The CDR3 spans 11 residues. Per germline, CDR1 SQVTM and CDR2 ANQGSEA. Complete variable domain (other parts from reference TRBV29-1 and TRBJ1-2): SAVISQKPSRDICQRGTSLTIQCQVDSQVTMMFWYRQQPGQSLTLIATANQGSEATYESGFVIDKFPISRPNLTFSTLTVSNMSPEDSSIYLCSVAGIYGYTFGSGTRLTVV.

The CDR3 loop is CASSEAWRVGNTIYF. In DNA form, the CDR3 reads TGTGCCAGCAGTGAAGCGTGGAGGGTCGGAAACACCATATATTTT. The chain recombines TRBV2 with TRBJ1-3; unclear D gene. The germline CDR1 and CDR2 sequences are SNHLY and FYNNEI. Trimming took off 0 bases at V and 4 bases at J, with 10 bases between the two ends. There are 15 residues in the CDR3.

CDR3 protein: CASSPEGGDNEQFF. CDR3 DNA sequence: TGTGCCAGCAGCCCCGAGGGAGGGGACAATGAGCAGTTCTTC. This chain uses TRBV9 with TRBJ2-1; 7 bases map to TRBD2. The CDR3 runs to 14 residues. CDR1 and CDR2 from the germline V gene are SGDLS and YYNGEE. The V segment lost 4 bases and the J segment 5 bases; nucleotides outside the gene matches: 6.

A few counts support this clone. This sequence joins TRBV4-2 and TRBJ1-2; D possibly corresponds to TRBD1 (6 bases). V shed 0 bases and J shed 7 bases, with 6 bases lying between them. The CDR3 loop spans 12 amino acids. In germline, CDR1 is LGHNA, CDR2 YNFKEQ. The CDR3 spells CASSQDRGGYTF. The CDR3 coding sequence is TGTGCCAGCAGCCAAGACAGGGGTGGCTACACCTTC.

The rearrangement links TRBV7-8 to TRBJ1-4; no firm D call. CDR1 is SGHVS and CDR2 is FQNEAQ in the germline V gene. V was trimmed by 5 bases and J by 7 bases, leaving 17 bases between them. The CDR3 length is 15 residues. The CDR3 spells CASSRAGQLVEKLFF. As DNA, the CDR3 is TGTGCCAGCAGCCGAGCCGGGCAACTGGTTGAAAAACTGTTTTTT.

This chain connects TRBV19 to TRBJ2-7; D perhaps matches TRBD2 (6 bases). CDR3 length equals 12 residues. Germline V gives CDR1 LNHDA, CDR2 SQIVND (reference sequence). V lost 1 base and J 7 bases, leaving 8 bases between the germline ends. The CDR3 loop is CASSIAGEEQYF. The CDR3 region has the DNA TGTGCCAGTAGTATAGCGGGAGAAGAGCAGTACTTC.

In its sample, this clone was seen once. This chain joins TRBV9 and TRBJ2-1; 8 nucleotides match TRBD2. From germline, CDR1 is SGDLS and CDR2 YYNGEE. J was trimmed by 7 bases and V by 4 bases; bases with no gene match: 10. The CDR3 contains 15 residues. Written as DNA, the CDR3 is TGTGCCAGCAGCCCGTGGGCGGGAGGAGGGAATGAGCAGTTCTTC. Protein product: CASSPWAGGGNEQFF.

The chain combines TRBV29-1 with TRBJ1-2; TRBD1 matches at 7 bases. CDR3 length: 11 amino acids. J was trimmed by 4 bases and V by 7 bases; bases with no gene match: 3. Germline CDR1 is SQVTM and CDR2 is ANQGSEA. CDR3 residues: CSARTGYGYTF. The DNA of the CDR3 is TGCAGCGCAAGGACAGGCTATGGCTACACCTTC.

CDR3 residues: CASREGDNIQYF. The CDR3 DNA follows: TGTGCCAGCCGGGAGGGGGATAACATTCAGTACTTC. The V call is TRBV28, the J call TRBJ2-4; 8 nucleotides match TRBD2. Looked up from germline, CDR1 is MDHEN and CDR2 is SYDVKM. The CDR3 consists of 12 residues. Trimming took 8 bases from V and 7 from J; bases not matched to a gene: 4.

The V gene is TRBV7-8, the J gene TRBJ2-7; the D gene is possibly TRBD1 (5 bases). The length of the CDR3 is 12 residues. V shed 5 bases and J shed 2 bases, with 7 bases lying between them. CDR1 SGHVS and CDR2 FQNEAQ come from the germline V gene. The CDR3 here is CASSPTAYEQYF. CDR3 sequence (DNA): TGTGCCAGCAGCCCGACAGCCTACGAGCAGTACTTC. The whole variable domain, filled in from reference TRBV7-8 and TRBJ2-7, reads GAGVSQSPRYKVAKRGQDVALRCDPISGHVSLFWYQQALGQGPEFLTYFQNEAQLDKSGLPSDRFFAERPEGSVSTLKIQRTQQEDSAVYLCASSPTAYEQYFGPGTRLTVT.

The genes are TRBV20-1 and TRBJ2-7; D remains ambiguous. Germline assignment: CDR1 DFQATT and CDR2 SNEGSKA (reference sequence). V was clipped by 3 bases and J by 5 bases, with 8 bases between them. This CDR3 region has 11 residues. CDR3: CSASSVDEQYF. Here the CDR3 DNA reads TGCAGTGCTAGTTCGGTGGACGAGCAGTACTTC.

J is TRBJ2-1 and V is TRBV9, with TRBD2 as a possible D gene (5 bases). This CDR3 is 12 amino acids long. In germline, CDR1 is SGDLS, CDR2 YYNGEE. V lost 4 bases, J lost 9 bases, and 11 bases lay in between. The CDR3 spells CASSPPAGEQFF. The CDR3 DNA follows: TGTGCCAGCAGCCCACCCGCGGGTGAGCAGTTCTTC. The full variable domain, its missing parts supplied by reference TRBV9 and TRBJ2-1, is DSGVTQTPKHLITATGQRVTLRCSPRSGDLSVYWYQQSLDQGLQFLIQYYNGEERAKGNILERFSAQQFPDLHSELNLSSLELGDSALYFCASSPPAGEQFFGPGTRLTVL.

The CDR3 loop reads CASSPNYRGRPDTQYF. Here the CDR3 DNA reads TGTGCCAGCTCACCAAATTACAGGGGGCGGCCAGATACGCAGTATTTT. V is TRBV18 and J is TRBJ2-3, with TRBD1 identical over 9 bases. The CDR3 sequence is 16 residues long. With V trimmed by 2 bases and J by 4 bases, 7 bases remained unmatched. From germline, CDR1 is KGHSH and CDR2 LQKENI.

This rearrangement joins TRBV11-2 to TRBJ2-1; possible D gene TRBD2, 6 bases. From germline, CDR1 is SGHAT and CDR2 FQNNGV. Trimming left V 8 bases short and J 0 bases short, with 17 bases between. The CDR3 is 16 residues long. The CDR3 region has the DNA TGTGCCAGCCGAAAAGAGCGGGCCAGCTCCTACAATGAGCAGTTCTTC. The encoded protein is CASRKERASSYNEQFF.

This sequence joins TRBV7-2 and TRBJ1-1, with TRBD1 as a possible D gene (5 bases). The germline CDR1 and CDR2 sequences are SGHTA and FQGNSA. Trimming stripped 5 bases from V and 13 bases from J, with 23 bases between. This CDR3 region has 14 residues. The CDR3 here is CASSPGGVSKFGFF. The DNA of the CDR3 is TGTGCCAGCAGCCCTGGGGGAGTGTCCAAGTTCGGTTTCTTT. Full variable domain (missing parts from reference TRBV7-2 and TRBJ1-1): GAGVSQSPSNKVTEKGKDVELRCDPISGHTALYWYRQSLGQGLEFLIYFQGNSAPDKSGLPSDRFSAERTGGSVSTLTIQRTQQEDSAVYLCASSPGGVSKFGFFGQGTRLTVV.

CDR3 in amino acids: CASSRGQGAYTEAFF. In DNA form, the CDR3 reads TGTGCCAGCAGTAGAGGACAGGGGGCTTACACTGAAGCTTTCTTT. The chain uses TRBV27 and TRBJ1-1, with 11 nucleotides matching TRBD1. The J segment lost 3 bases and the V segment lost 5 bases, leaving 5 bases of the junction unmatched. This CDR3 has 15 residues. Germline lookup yields CDR1 MNHEY and CDR2 SMNVEV (reference sequence).